This T cell receptor beta chain was sequenced for a study of T cells in localized non-small cell lung cancer. The study's findings and limits: A median of approximately 60 of the top 100 tumor clones appeared in adjacent lung, which was paired and uninvolved. Heterogeneity remains possible because sequencing was limited to only one tumor region. Compared with tumor, uninvolved adjacent lung displayed greater T cell clonality, ranking highest overall. Prolonged overall survival went with higher T cell density in the blood.

The CDR3 extends over 17 amino acids. Germline lookup yields CDR1 SGHTS and CDR2 YDEGEE. V was pared by 2 bases and J by 6 bases, with 23 bases between. Worth noting for this clone: The antigen remains unidentified.

TCRdb's copy holds only in-frame clones and misses some; the assay was immunoSEQ multiplex PCR. The sample lists about 34,000 clones; 94% were seen once. Here the sequenced sample was peripheral blood, taken before any cancer treatment. The sequence derives from a woman aged 35-75 years with stage I lung adenocarcinoma. J is TRBJ1-1 and V is TRBV5-8, with a weak D call TRBD1 (6 bases). This chain's CDR3 is CASSFGFSRTNRAEAFF. In DNA, the CDR3 is TGTGCCAGCAGCTTTGGTTTCAGTCGTACGAACAGGGCTGAAGCTTTCTTT.